Listed here are 21 T cell receptor beta chains from one sample, sequenced in a study of blood T cells in healthy people across ages. A sample-barcoded 5' primer and a J-beta primer mix were used in a second PCR of roughly 6 to 11 cycles. TCRdb reprocessed the 5' RACE reads via MiXCR and lists one record per CDR3 protein. The sample includes 650,000 to 1,000,000 distinct CDR3 sequences, roughly 35% of them seen just once. The specimen sequenced was blood. These receptors all come from a man younger than 30 in good health.

This clonotype was counted many times. The chain employs TRBV27 and TRBJ2-5; perhaps TRBD2 as D (6 bases). The CDR3 is made up of 15 amino acids. V gave up 5 bases and J gave up 4 bases, with 17 bases separating them. CDR1 is MNHEY and CDR2 is SMNVEV in the germline V gene (reference sequence). The CDR3: CASSTRSGAVETQYF. The CDR3 bases are TGTGCCAGCAGTACCCGATCGGGAGCGGTAGAGACCCAGTACTTC.

V and J are TRBV10-3 and TRBJ1-1; 8 bases match TRBD1. Trimming removed 6 bases from V and 6 bases from J; junction bases left unmatched: 6. CDR1 and CDR2 from the germline V gene are ENHRY and SYGVKD. The CDR3 covers 13 residues. The chain's CDR3 is CAIRPPDRAEAFF. In nucleotides, the CDR3 is TGTGCCATCAGGCCCCCGGACAGGGCTGAAGCTTTCTTT.

V and J are TRBV3-1 and TRBJ1-1; a weak D match, TRBD1 (5 bases). The V gene's germline CDR1 is LGHDT and CDR2 YNNKEL (reference sequence). Trimming pared 4 bases from V and 8 bases from J, leaving 14 bases between. The CDR3 contains 13 residues. CDR3 coding DNA: TGTGCCAGCAGCCGGGGCGTGACCGCGGAAGCTTTCTTT. Translated: CASSRGVTAEAFF. Together with reference TRBV3-1 and TRBJ1-1, the CDR3 gives the full variable domain: DTAVSQTPKYLVTQMGNDKSIKCEQNLGHDTMYWYKQDSKKFLKIMFSYNNKELIINETVPNRFSPKSPDKAHLNLHINSLELGDSAVYFCASSRGVTAEAFFGQGTRLTVV.

Concerning this clonotype itself: This may be a read error, as it is one base from a much larger clone. The genes are TRBV12-3 or TRBV12-4 and TRBJ2-7; weak D call: TRBD2 (6 bases). The CDR3 runs 11 residues. CDR3: CAGSLAVEQYF. DNA for the CDR3: TGTGCCGGCAGTTTAGCGGTCGAGCAGTACTTC.

The chain carries TRBV28 and TRBJ1-2; unclear D gene. The CDR3 is 13 residues long. Germline V gene sequence: CDR1 MDHEN, CDR2 SYDVKM. V was cut by 9 bases and J by 2 bases, with 13 bases left in between. Written as DNA, the CDR3 is TGTGCCAGTCTGCGGGGATCCAACTATGGCTACACCTTC. This translates into CASLRGSNYGYTF.

In the case of this clonotype: The junction differs from germline at one of its ends, possibly a read error. The chain uses TRBV12-3 or TRBV12-4 and TRBJ2-3, with D tentatively TRBD2 (7 bases). The CDR3 has 15 amino acids. DNA for the CDR3: TGTGCCAGCAGTTTGAGGGGGGGGACCACAGATGCGCAATATTTT. Translating gives CASSLRGGTTDAQYF.

This clonotype was observed once. A junction end diverges from the germline sequence, so it may reflect a read error. The chain employs TRBV5-1 and TRBJ2-7; maybe TRBD2 (5 bases). Germline values: CDR1 SGHRS, CDR2 YFSETQ. The CDR3 length is 14 residues. This CDR3 is CASSLGGGNYEQHF. CDR3 DNA sequence: TGCGCCAGCAGCTTGGGAGGAGGCAATTACGAGCAGCACTTC.

V gene TRBV9 combines with J gene TRBJ2-1; TRBD2 matches at 13 bases. The germline V gene encodes CDR1 SGDLS and CDR2 YYNGEE. V shed 6 bases, J shed 10 bases, and the junction held 10 bases outside the gene matches. This CDR3 is 15 amino acids long. CDR3 residues: CASISGTSGTGEQFF. The CDR3 DNA reads as TGTGCCAGCATCTCCGGGACTAGCGGGACGGGGGAGCAGTTCTTC.

This chain joins TRBV2 and TRBJ2-7; 7 positions agree with TRBD1. Germline lookup yields CDR1 SNHLY and CDR2 FYNNEI. This CDR3 spans 16 amino acids. V shed 3 bases and J 0 bases; nucleotides not matched to a gene: 8. CDR3 sequence reads: CASSDRDSQSSYEQYF. As DNA, the CDR3 is TGTGCCAGCAGTGACCGGGACAGCCAGAGCTCCTACGAGCAGTACTTC.

Regarding this clonotype: This may be a read error, as it is one base from a much larger clone. The V call is TRBV12-3 or TRBV12-4, the J call TRBJ2-5; 8 bases align to TRBD2. This CDR3 contains 14 residues. CDR3 amino acids: CASKVSGGPQTRYF. As DNA, the CDR3 is TGTGCCAGCAAGGTCAGCGGGGGCCCCCAGACCCGGTACTTC.

This chain uses TRBV7-2 with TRBJ1-1; D is undetermined. Germline lookup yields CDR1 SGHTA and CDR2 FQGNSA. The CDR3 has 13 amino acids. Trimming took 4 bases from V and 10 from J, leaving 16 bases between them. CDR3 loop: CASSYTPQSGAFF. The CDR3 DNA sequence: TGTGCCAGCAGCTACACTCCCCAATCGGGAGCTTTCTTT.

This sequence joins TRBV20-1 and TRBJ2-5; D tentatively reads TRBD1 or TRBD2 (6 bases each). The germline gives CDR1 DFQATT, CDR2 SNEGSKA (reference sequence). The CDR3 contains 16 residues. Trimming took off 5 bases at V and 3 bases at J, with 22 bases between the two ends. CDR3 in DNA: TGCAGTGCTCCCTACCCGAGGGGGGCAGGAAAAGAGACCCAGTACTTC. It encodes CSAPYPRGAGKETQYF.

The rearrangement joins TRBV7-6 to TRBJ2-7, with a weak D call TRBD1 (5 bases). Germline-derived CDR1 and CDR2 are SGHVS and FNYEAQ. The V gene lost 5 bases and the J gene lost 3 bases, with 14 bases spanning the gap. The CDR3 totals 14 residues. In DNA form, the CDR3 reads TGTGCCAGCAGCCGTTGGCCGGACAACTACGAGCAGTACTTC. It codes for CASSRWPDNYEQYF.

The V gene is TRBV5-5, the J gene TRBJ2-2; no clear D. Trimming took 4 bases from V and 2 from J, leaving 12 bases between them. This CDR3 contains 15 residues. Germline CDR1 reads SGHKS; CDR2 reads YYEKEE (reference sequence). The CDR3 DNA follows: TGTGCCAGCAGCCCGGTGCCGGATAACACCGGGGAGCTGTTTTTT. Translation: CASSPVPDNTGELFF.

The chain recombines TRBV7-3 with TRBJ2-2; no clear D gene. Looked up from germline, CDR1 is SGHTA and CDR2 is FQGTGA. The CDR3 consists of 15 residues. V lost 5 bases, J lost 3 bases, and 13 bases lay in between. The CDR3, as DNA: TGTGCCAGCAGCCCCTCATTTCAGGACACCGGGGAGCTGTTTTTT. This codes for CASSPSFQDTGELFF. Filled out from reference TRBV7-3 and TRBJ2-2, the complete variable domain reads GAGVSQTPSNKVTEKGKYVELRCDPISGHTALYWYRQSLGQGPEFLIYFQGTGAADDSGLPNDRFFAVRPEGSVSTLKIQRTERGDSAVYLCASSPSFQDTGELFFGEGSRLTVL.

Many counts were recorded for this clonotype. The chain is built from TRBV20-1 and TRBJ2-3; tentatively, D is TRBD1 (5 bases). V lost 7 bases and J lost 6, with 11 bases in between. Germline-derived CDR1 and CDR2 are DFQATT and SNEGSKA (reference sequence). The CDR3 length is 11 residues. The chain's CDR3 is CSGQGTDTQYF. The CDR3 nucleotides are TGCAGTGGGCAGGGAACCGATACGCAGTATTTT.

This clonotype turned up a few times. CDR3 bases: TGCAGTGCTAGAGATGGGGGGGATGCGAATGAAAAACTGTTTTTT. Translation gives CSARDGGDANEKLFF. The chain combines TRBV20-1 with TRBJ1-4; D possibly corresponds to TRBD1 (5 bases). This CDR3 is 15 amino acids long. Germline loops: CDR1 DFQATT, CDR2 SNEGSKA (reference sequence). The V end was cut by 0 bases, the J end by 5 bases, with 13 bases between.

The rearrangement links TRBV12-3 or TRBV12-4 to TRBJ1-1; no firm D call. The CDR3 is 23 residues long. V was cut by 2 bases and J by 0 bases, with 34 bases left in between. The CDR3 nucleotides are TGTGCCAGCAGTTTAACCTTCCTAAAAATAACCTCGGCCCAAACTCTCATGAACACTGAAGCTTTCTTT. This encodes CASSLTFLKITSAQTLMNTEAFF.

A few counts support this clonotype. This chain links TRBV2 with TRBJ2-5; the D gene could be TRBD1 or TRBD2 (5 bases each). The J call is doubtful: the DNA matches TRBJ2-7 better. CDR3 length: 16 amino acids. The germline gives CDR1 SNHLY, CDR2 FYNNEI. The CDR3, as DNA: TGTGCCAGTCGTCTGGTTATGGGGACCTTTGCCTACGAGCAGTACTTC. This sequence encodes CASRLVMGTFAYEQYF.

This clonotype was seen a handful of times. V gene TRBV4-3 combines with J gene TRBJ2-5, with D unresolved. This CDR3 is built from 15 residues. V was trimmed by 0 bases and J by 10 bases, leaving 18 bases between them. Germline values: CDR1 LGHNA, CDR2 YSLEER. The DNA of the CDR3 is TGCGCCAGCAGCCAAGAGCGTGGAGTAGGGAATAACCAGTACTTC. It yields the protein CASSQERGVGNNQYF.

This clonotype appeared many times. This rearrangement joins TRBV7-2 to TRBJ1-2; 7 bases are shared with TRBD1. The germline V gene has CDR1 SGHTA and CDR2 FQGNSA. The CDR3 has 14 amino acids. V dropped 7 bases and J dropped 8; count of bases not matched to a gene: 13. The CDR3 sequence is CASTGTGDIGGYTF. The CDR3, as DNA: TGTGCCAGCACTGGAACAGGGGACATAGGGGGCTACACCTTC.